The rows below give T cell receptor beta chains drawn from one sample of a study of response to subunit inactivated influenza vaccine. TCRdb recomputed calls from the RT-PCR reads with MiXCR, one row per CDR3 protein. The top ten hold 10% of the sample, which has 860,000 or so distinct CDR3 sequences, 21% seen once. Specimen: PBMCs from blood, collected 4 to 6 days after vaccination. The receptors derive from a man aged 50 to 59 who received an inactivated influenza vaccine. CDR3s include the opening cysteine and the closing phenylalanine or tryptophan. A D gene is named only where the DNA matches it firmly. Rows give clone size only sometimes, using once, few, many, or a class for an expanded clone.

TRBV28	NA	TRBJ2-3	NA	TGTGCCACCCACGGGGTCTATAGCACAGATACGCAGTATTTT	CATHGVYSTDTQYF
TRBV7-8	few	TRBJ2-7	TRBD1	TGTGCCAGCAGCTCCCACACAGGGGGCAGCTACGAGCAGTACTTC	CASSSHTGGSYEQYF
TRBV4-3	few	TRBJ2-2	NA	TGCGCCAGCAGCTTAGACTCTAGGGCCGGGGAGCTGTTTTTT	CASSLDSRAGELFF
TRBV5-1	many	TRBJ1-2	NA	TGCGCCAGCAGCCCGGGCCGAGGGGGCTATGGCTACACCTTC	CASSPGRGGYGYTF
TRBV20-1	NA	TRBJ1-5	NA	TGCAGTGCTAGAGTTTCAGCGGGCAATCAGCCCCAGCATTTT	CSARVSAGNQPQHF
TRBV15	NA	TRBJ1-3	NA	TGTGCCACCAGCAGAGATAAGGGGATCTCTGGAAACACCATATATTTT	CATSRDKGISGNTIYF
TRBV2	once	TRBJ2-6	NA	TGTGCCACTAGGACAGTCTCTCCGGGGACTGGGGCCAACGTCCTGACTTTC	CATRTVSPGTGANVLTF
TRBV7-9	NA	TRBJ1-1	NA	TGTGCCAGCAGCTCCCTCTTGTTGGTGGGCACTGAAGCTTTCTTT	CASSSLLLVGTEAFF
TRBV20-1	few	TRBJ2-4	TRBD2	TGCAGTGCTAGTTGGCTAGCGGGAGAAGCCAAAAACATTCAGTACTTC	CSASWLAGEAKNIQYF
TRBV4-2	NA	TRBJ2-1	NA	TGTGCCAGCAGCCTAACCGGGACGGCAAACAATGAGCAGTTCTTC	CASSLTGTANNEQFF
TRBV20-1	NA	TRBJ2-1	NA	TGCAGTGCTAGTGAACGCCCCCGGGATCAAACGGGGTACAATGAGCAGTTCTTC	CSASERPRDQTGYNEQFF
TRBV3-1	few	TRBJ2-2	NA	TGTGCCAGCAGCCCGGACTTGACCGGGGAGCTGTTTTTT	CASSPDLTGELFF
TRBV12-3/TRBV12-4	few	TRBJ1-3	NA	TGTGCCAGCAGTTTGGTTGGCTTCTCTGGAAACACCATATATTTT	CASSLVGFSGNTIYF
TRBV5-1	few	TRBJ2-1	TRBD1	TGCGCCAGCAGCCAAGCAGGGGGCTCCTACAATGAGCAGTTCTTC	CASSQAGGSYNEQFF
TRBV11-1	NA	TRBJ2-7	TRBD2	TGTGCCAGCAGCCCTATAGGGTCTAGCGGGCGCTTCTCCTACGAGCAGTACTTC	CASSPIGSSGRFSYEQYF
TRBV25-1	NA	TRBJ2-3	TRBD2	TGTGCCAGCAGTGAATATGGACTAGCGGGGTTAGATACGCAGTATTTT	CASSEYGLAGLDTQYF
TRBV7-2	few	TRBJ2-1	TRBD2	TGTGCCAGCAGCTTAGTCGGCGGGAGAACCTACAATGAGCAGTTCTTC	CASSLVGGRTYNEQFF
TRBV5-1	NA	TRBJ2-1	TRBD2	TGCGCCAGCAGCTCTTTAGCGGGGGGCCTTCACAATGAGCAGTTCTTC	CASSSLAGGLHNEQFF
TRBV20-1	NA	TRBJ2-3	NA	TGCAGTGCCACCACGGGGATAAGGGGCACAGATACGCAGTATTTT	CSATTGIRGTDTQYF
TRBV21-1	NA	TRBJ2-7	NA	TGTGCCAGCAGCACAAAAGAGCAGGGGGGACTAGCCGTACCAGAGTACTTC	CASSTKEQGGLAVPEYF
TRBV28	few	TRBJ2-5	NA	TGTGCCAGCAGTACACAGGCGGTGGAGACCCAGTACTTC	CASSTQAVETQYF
TRBV7-8	NA	TRBJ2-1	TRBD2	TGTGCCAGCAGCCTACGAAGATCACTAGCGGGAGGGCCCTACAATGAGCAGTTCTTC	CASSLRRSLAGGPYNEQFF